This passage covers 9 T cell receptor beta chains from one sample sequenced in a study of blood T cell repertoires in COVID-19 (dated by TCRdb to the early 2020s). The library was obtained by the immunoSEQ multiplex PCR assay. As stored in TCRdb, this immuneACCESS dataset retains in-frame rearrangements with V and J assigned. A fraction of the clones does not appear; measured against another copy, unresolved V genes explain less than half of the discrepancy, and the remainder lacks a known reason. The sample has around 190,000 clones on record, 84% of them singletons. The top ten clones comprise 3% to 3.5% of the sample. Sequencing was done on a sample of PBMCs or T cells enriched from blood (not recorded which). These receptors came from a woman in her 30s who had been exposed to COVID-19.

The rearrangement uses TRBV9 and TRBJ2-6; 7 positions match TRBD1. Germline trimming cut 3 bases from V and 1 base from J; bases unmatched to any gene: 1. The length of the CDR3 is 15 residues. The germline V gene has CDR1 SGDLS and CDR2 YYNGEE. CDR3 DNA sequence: TGTGCCAGCAGCGAGACAGGGTCTGGGGCCAACGTCCTGACTTTC. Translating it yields CASSETGSGANVLTF.

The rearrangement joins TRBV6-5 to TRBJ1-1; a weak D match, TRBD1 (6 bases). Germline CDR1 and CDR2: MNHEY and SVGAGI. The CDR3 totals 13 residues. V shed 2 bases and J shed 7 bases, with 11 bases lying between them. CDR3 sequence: CASSYAGAGEAFF. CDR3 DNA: TGTGCCAGCAGTTACGCAGGGGCGGGTGAAGCTTTCTTT.

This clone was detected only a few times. CDR3 bases: TGTGCCAGCAGTTTGAGCAGGGCAACTAATGAAAAACTGTTTTTT. It yields the protein CASSLSRATNEKLFF. This rearrangement joins TRBV6-5 to TRBJ1-4; a possible D gene is TRBD1 (5 bases). V was pared by 4 bases and J by 0 bases, with 9 bases between. The CDR3 covers 15 residues. From germline, CDR1 is MNHEY and CDR2 SVGAGI.

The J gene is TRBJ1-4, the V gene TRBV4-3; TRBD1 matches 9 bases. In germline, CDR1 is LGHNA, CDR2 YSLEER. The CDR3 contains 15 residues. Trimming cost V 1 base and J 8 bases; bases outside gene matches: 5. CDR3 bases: TGCGCCAGCAGCCAAGCGGACAGGGGAAAGGAAAAACTGTTTTTT. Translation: CASSQADRGKEKLFF.

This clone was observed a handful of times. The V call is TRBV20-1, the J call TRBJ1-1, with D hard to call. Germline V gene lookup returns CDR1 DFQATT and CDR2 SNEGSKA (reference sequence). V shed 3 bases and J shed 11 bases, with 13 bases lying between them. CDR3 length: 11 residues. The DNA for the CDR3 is TGCAGTGCTAGGAACGGCGCGGCGGCTTTCTTT. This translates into CSARNGAAAFF.

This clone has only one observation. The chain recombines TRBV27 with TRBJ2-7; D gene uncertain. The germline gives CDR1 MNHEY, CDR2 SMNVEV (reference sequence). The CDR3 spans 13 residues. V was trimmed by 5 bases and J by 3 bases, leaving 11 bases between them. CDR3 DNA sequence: TGTGCCAGCAGTCCCCTAAGAGTCTACGAGCAGTACTTC. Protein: CASSPLRVYEQYF.

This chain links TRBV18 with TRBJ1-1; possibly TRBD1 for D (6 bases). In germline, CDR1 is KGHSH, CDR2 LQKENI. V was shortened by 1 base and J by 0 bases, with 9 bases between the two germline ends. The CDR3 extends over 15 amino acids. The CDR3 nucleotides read TGTGCCAGCTCACCACGGACAGACATGAACACTGAAGCTTTCTTT. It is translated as CASSPRTDMNTEAFF.

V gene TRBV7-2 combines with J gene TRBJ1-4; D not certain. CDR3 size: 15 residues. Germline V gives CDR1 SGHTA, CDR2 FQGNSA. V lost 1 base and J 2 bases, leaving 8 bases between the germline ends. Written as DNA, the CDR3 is TGTGCCAGCAGCTTAGGGATCGGGACTAATGAAAAACTGTTTTTT. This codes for CASSLGIGTNEKLFF. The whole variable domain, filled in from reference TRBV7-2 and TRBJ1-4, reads GAGVSQSPSNKVTEKGKDVELRCDPISGHTALYWYRQSLGQGLEFLIYFQGNSAPDKSGLPSDRFSAERTGGSVSTLTIQRTQQEDSAVYLCASSLGIGTNEKLFFGSGTQLSVL.

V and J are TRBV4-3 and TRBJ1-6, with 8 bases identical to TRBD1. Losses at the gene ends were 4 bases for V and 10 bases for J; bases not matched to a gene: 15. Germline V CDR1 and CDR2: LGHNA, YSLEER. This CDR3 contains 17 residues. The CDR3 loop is CASSLSPSGQVVSPLHF. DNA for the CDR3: TGCGCCAGCAGCCTCAGCCCCTCGGGACAGGTGGTATCACCCCTCCACTTT.